This is a list of T cell receptor beta chains from one sample in a study of glioma-infiltrating T cells. TCRdb ran MiXCR on the multiplex PCR reads and lists one entry per CDR3 protein. Altogether around 170,000 distinct CDR3 sequences are present, around 42% being singletons, with the ten largest covering around 5.3%. Sequencing was performed on glioma tissue, nonneoplastic brain tissue, or PBMCs (not recorded which). These receptors were collected from a human donor with low-grade glioma or glioblastoma, undergoing nonglioma brain surgery, or in good health (not recorded which). Both conserved end residues are part of each CDR3. D genes are given only for firm matches. Clone size is shown for a subset of rows, as once, few, many or a class of expanded clone.

abundance,v_gene,d_gene,j_gene,CDR3aa,CDR3nt
-,TRBV27,TRBD1,TRBJ1-1,CASSSWTGEGFF,TGCGCCAGCAGTTCCTGGACAGGCGAAGGTTTCTTT
-,TRBV2,TRBD2,TRBJ2-3,CASSAPGGTQYF,TGTGCCAGCAGTGCCCCGGGGGGTACGCAGTATTTT
-,TRBV20-1,-,TRBJ1-5,CSASDSPYSNQHQHF,TGCAGTGCTTCCGACAGTCCGTACAGCAATCAGCACCAGCATTTT
few,TRBV18,-,TRBJ2-3,CASGRDTATDTQYF,TGTGCCAGCGGCCGGGACACAGCCACAGATACGCAGTATTTT
-,TRBV2,-,TRBJ2-3,CASRQRSTDKQYF,TGTGCCAGCAGGCAGAGAAGCACAGATAAGCAGTATTTT
many,TRBV20-1,-,TRBJ1-2,CSAETSRTNNYGYTF,TGCAGTGCCGAGACGTCGAGAACTAACAACTATGGCTACACCTTC
few,TRBV19,-,TRBJ1-4,CASSLTSTNEKLFF,TGTGCCAGTAGTCTGACCTCAACTAATGAAAAACTGTTTTTT
-,TRBV20-1,-,TRBJ1-1,CSDRERIWVPEAFF,TGCAGTGACAGAGAACGGATTTGGGTCCCTGAAGCTTTCTTT
-,TRBV19,-,TRBJ2-3,CASSIGLAKDTQYF,TGTGCCAGTAGTATTGGGCTAGCCAAAGATACGCAGTATTTT
-,TRBV7-9,TRBD2,TRBJ2-3,CASGKRTSGELEQYF,TGTGCCAGCGGAAAGAGGACTAGCGGGGAACTAGAGCAGTATTTT
many,TRBV5-1,-,TRBJ2-1,CASSLLGGHEQFF,TGCGCCAGCAGCTTGTTGGGTGGGCATGAGCAGTTCTTC
-,TRBV3-1,-,TRBJ2-1,CASSQDAFQTSNEQFF,TGTGCCAGCAGCCAAGATGCCTTCCAGACGTCCAATGAGCAGTTCTTC
-,TRBV20-1,-,TRBJ2-7,CSAGGLNSYEQYF,TGCAGTGCTGGGGGCCTAAACTCCTACGAGCAGTACTTC
many,TRBV28,-,TRBJ2-7,CASQHVEQYF,TGTGCCTCGCAACACGTCGAGCAGTACTTC
many,TRBV20-1,TRBD2,TRBJ2-5,CSANSGTSGSETQYF,TGCAGTGCTAATTCAGGGACTAGCGGGAGTGAGACCCAGTACTTC
-,TRBV29-1,-,TRBJ1-1,CSVVGGTEAFF,TGCAGCGTTGTGGGGGGCACTGAAGCTTTCTTT
-,TRBV5-1,-,TRBJ2-1,CASSLQGYEQFF,TGCGCCAGCAGCCTACAGGGCTATGAGCAGTTCTTC
few,TRBV18,TRBD2,TRBJ2-7,CASTKGLAGVFEQYF,TGTGCCAGCACTAAGGGACTAGCGGGAGTCTTCGAGCAGTACTTC